These 18 T cell receptor beta chains originate from one sample sequenced in a study of CD8 T cells in ankylosing spondylitis. TCRdb redid the calling of the 5' RACE reads with MiXCR, one entry per CDR3 protein. The repertoire holds approximately 140,000 distinct CDR3 sequences, with about 8% as singletons. Sequenced: synovial fluid, either unsorted or a sorted T cell fraction (not recorded which). The receptors derive from a male donor with ankylosing spondylitis.

This clonotype was seen repeatedly, ten times or more. V gene TRBV9 combines with J gene TRBJ2-3; 9 nucleotides match TRBD2. Trimming took 1 base from V and 0 from J; bases not matched to a gene: 6. There are 17 residues in the CDR3. In germline, CDR1 is SGDLS, CDR2 YYNGEE. In DNA form, the CDR3 reads TGTGCCAGCAGCGTATCTTCTAGCGGGGCTAGCACAGATACGCAGTATTTT. Translation gives CASSVSSSGASTDTQYF.

This clonotype was counted only a few times. This chain uses TRBV28 with TRBJ1-1; D not resolved. Germline CDR1 and CDR2: MDHEN and SYDVKM. V lost 2 bases to trimming and J lost 7 bases, with 11 bases between them. This CDR3 is built from 13 residues. CDR3: CASSLPWTDEAFF. CDR3 in DNA: TGTGCCAGCAGTTTACCCTGGACGGATGAAGCTTTCTTT. Full variable domain (rest looked up from reference TRBV28 and TRBJ1-1): DVKVTQSSRYLVKRTGEKVFLECVQDMDHENMFWYRQDPGLGLRLIYFSYDVKMKEKGDIPEGYSVSREKKERFSLILESASTNQTSMYLCASSLPWTDEAFFGQGTRLTVV.

The chain combines TRBV20-1 with TRBJ2-5; TRBD1 agrees at 9 bases. The CDR3 consists of 16 residues. Trimming took 2 bases from V and 0 from J; bases not matched to a gene: 7. The V gene's germline CDR1 is DFQATT and CDR2 SNEGSKA (reference sequence). The CDR3 nucleotides are TGCAGTGCTAGAAGGTGGGACAGGGCCCACCAAGAGACCCAGTACTTC. Its translation is CSARRWDRAHQETQYF.

This clonotype has just a few counts. The J gene is TRBJ2-1, the V gene TRBV6-1; D remains unclear. V lost 4 bases to trimming and J lost 0 bases, with 10 bases between them. Germline CDR1 and CDR2: MNHNS and SASEGT. The CDR3 has 15 amino acids. The DNA for the CDR3 is TGTGCCAGCAGTGGTACCACTTACTCCTACAATGAGCAGTTCTTC. Translated, it gives CASSGTTYSYNEQFF.

In its sample, this clonotype was seen many times. The V and J genes are TRBV12-3 or TRBV12-4 and TRBJ1-2; D is ambiguous. V was clipped by 3 bases and J by 4 bases, with 9 bases between them. The CDR3 is 13 residues long. CDR3 protein: CASSLASLYGYTF. The CDR3 nucleotides are TGTGCCAGCAGTTTGGCCAGCCTCTATGGCTACACCTTC.

In its sample, this clonotype was seen many times. V is TRBV5-1 and J is TRBJ2-1; possible D gene TRBD2, 6 bases. Deletions cut 1 base from V and 8 bases from J, with 13 bases between. This CDR3 contains 14 residues. CDR1 is SGHRS and CDR2 is YFSETQ in the germline V gene. CDR3 residues: CASSLPGARDEQFF. CDR3 in DNA: TGCGCCAGCAGCTTGCCGGGAGCTAGGGATGAGCAGTTCTTC.

In this sample, this clonotype turned up many times. The rearrangement links TRBV2 to TRBJ2-3; 8 positions agree with TRBD1. V lost 5 bases to trimming and J lost 4 bases; unmatched junction nucleotides: 8. Per germline, CDR1 SNHLY and CDR2 FYNNEI. The CDR3 spans 15 residues. The CDR3: CASSPRQGNADTQYF. The CDR3 DNA sequence: TGTGCCAGCAGTCCTAGACAGGGGAACGCAGATACGCAGTATTTT.

The sample holds a few counts of this clonotype. V usage is TRBV4-1 and J usage is TRBJ2-1, with D hard to call. This CDR3 is 15 amino acids long. The germline gives CDR1 MGHRA, CDR2 YSYEKL. The V end was cut by 0 bases, the J end by 7 bases, with 13 bases between. The CDR3 region has the DNA TGCGCCAGCAGCCAAGACGTACGGCTGGCAAATGAGCAGTTCTTC. As protein: CASSQDVRLANEQFF.

This clonotype was detected only once. The V gene is TRBV28, the J gene TRBJ2-4; 7 bases map to TRBD2. Trimming removed 5 bases from V and 1 base from J; junction bases left unmatched: 2. CDR1 and CDR2 from the germline V gene are MDHEN and SYDVKM. This CDR3 has 14 amino acids. CDR3 region: CASSDGGAKNIQYF. In nucleotides, the CDR3 is TGTGCCAGCAGTGACGGGGGGGCCAAAAACATTCAGTACTTC.

This clonotype occurred many times. The rearrangement uses TRBV20-1 and TRBJ2-5, with TRBD2 identical over 12 bases. The V segment lost 2 bases and the J segment 3 bases; nucleotides outside the gene matches: 4. Germline V gene lookup returns CDR1 DFQATT and CDR2 SNEGSKA (reference sequence). CDR3 length: 15 residues. The CDR3 DNA reads TGCAGTGCTAGACGATCTAGCGGGAGGGAAGAGACCCAGTACTTC. As protein: CSARRSSGREETQYF.

The sample holds a few counts of this clonotype. This sequence joins TRBV7-3 and TRBJ1-2; 9 nucleotides line up with TRBD1. V shed 4 bases, J shed 4 bases, and the junction held 4 bases outside the gene matches. The germline V gene has CDR1 SGHTA and CDR2 FQGTGA. This CDR3 spans 14 amino acids. For the CDR3, the DNA is TGTGCCAGCAGCTCCGGGACAGGGATCTATGGCTACACCTTC. It translates to CASSSGTGIYGYTF.

This clonotype occurred a few times. The chain has TRBV27 and TRBJ2-2; maybe TRBD2 (5 bases). Germline V CDR1 and CDR2: MNHEY, SMNVEV (reference sequence). With 6 bases removed from V and 1 base from J, the gap between germline ends came to 12 bases. The CDR3 contains 15 residues. As DNA, the CDR3 is TGTGCCAGCAGACTTTACGGGAAGAACACCGGGGAGCTGTTTTTT. It is translated as CASRLYGKNTGELFF.

A remark on this clonotype: A read error is possible here, since a much larger clone lies one base away. The chain uses TRBV28 and TRBJ1-5, with unresolved D. The V end lost 2 bases, the J end lost 6 bases, and 8 bases lay between the germline ends. Germline values: CDR1 MDHEN, CDR2 SYDVKM. This CDR3 is built from 13 residues. CDR3 amino acids: CASSLNMGQPQHF. The CDR3 DNA sequence: TGTGCCAGCAGTTTAAACATGGGTCAGCCCCAGCATTTT.

This clonotype appeared a few times. The J gene is TRBJ2-1, the V gene TRBV4-1; TRBD2 matches 8 bases. The CDR3 totals 15 residues. V lost 3 bases and J lost 7; bases outside the gene matches: 8. From germline, CDR1 is MGHRA and CDR2 YSYEKL. The CDR3 reads CASSHGGEAGNEQFF. As DNA, the CDR3 is TGCGCCAGCAGCCACGGGGGGGAAGCTGGGAATGAGCAGTTCTTC.

This clonotype appeared many times. The chain has TRBV15 and TRBJ1-1; tentatively, D is TRBD1 (6 bases). In germline, CDR1 is LNHNV, CDR2 YYDKDF (reference sequence). With 0 bases removed from V and 1 base from J, the gap between germline ends came to 9 bases. This CDR3 has 15 amino acids. In nucleotides, the CDR3 is TGTGCCACCAGCAGAGAGGGACAAACGAACACTGAAGCTTTCTTT. This codes for CATSREGQTNTEAFF.

The sample holds many counts of this clonotype. The chain couples TRBV27 to TRBJ2-2, with D uncertain. The CDR3 has 16 amino acids. V was cut by 6 bases and J by 1 base, with 15 bases left in between. The germline gives CDR1 MNHEY, CDR2 SMNVEV (reference sequence). The CDR3 spells CASSLLSTLNTGELFF. The CDR3 DNA reads as TGTGCCAGCAGCTTACTTTCGACGTTGAACACCGGGGAGCTGTTTTTT.

This clonotype was seen more than once but under ten times. For the CDR3, the DNA is TGCAGCGTTGAAGATGAAACCGCAATACATACGCAGTATTTT. Translating it yields CSVEDETAIHTQYF. The chain links TRBV29-1 to TRBJ2-3; D ambiguous. The germline V gene has CDR1 SQVTM and CDR2 ANQGSEA. Deletions cut 0 bases from V and 7 bases from J, with 14 bases between. The CDR3 runs to 14 residues.

This clonotype was seen a few times. The chain recombines TRBV7-2 with TRBJ2-7; 9 nucleotides line up with TRBD1. Trimming took 4 bases from V and 4 from J; bases not matched to a gene: 8. The CDR3 length is 15 residues. CDR1 is SGHTA, CDR2 FQGNSA, per germline. CDR3 DNA: TGTGCCAGCAGCTCCCTCGGGACAGGGAGATACGAGCAGTACTTC. Protein: CASSSLGTGRYEQYF.